Following are 30 T cell receptor beta chains from one sample sequenced in a study of blood T cell repertoires in COVID-19. Only in-frame clones appear in the TCRdb table, and some are missing; sequencing was by immunoSEQ multiplex PCR. Here the sample spans 250,000 to 350,000 clones, nearly 90% being singletons. The sample consisted of PBMCs or T cells enriched from blood (not recorded which). The receptors derive from a woman aged 18 to 35 with acute COVID-19.

This sequence joins TRBV6-5 and TRBJ2-7; 8 bases are shared with TRBD1. With V trimmed by 4 bases and J by 2 bases, 7 bases remained unmatched. In germline, CDR1 is MNHEY, CDR2 SVGAGI. CDR3 length: 15 residues. In nucleotides, the CDR3 is TGTGCCAGCAGTTCCGCCGCAGGGGGCGCCTACGAGCAGTACTTC. Translated, it gives CASSSAAGGAYEQYF.

This chain uses TRBV9 with TRBJ1-4; 9 bases align to TRBD1. This CDR3 has 15 amino acids. After removal of 5 bases from V and 4 bases from J, the junction contained 6 bases not matched to a gene. Germline V CDR1 and CDR2: SGDLS, YYNGEE. CDR3 sequence (DNA): TGTGCCAGCAGTGAATCGGGACAGGGTAATGAAAAACTGTTTTTT. Protein product: CASSESGQGNEKLFF.

DNA of the CDR3: TGTGCCAGCAGCTCATTTAGGACTTCTCCTAGCACAGATACGCAGTATTTT. This codes for CASSSFRTSPSTDTQYF. The V and J genes are TRBV7-9 and TRBJ2-3; the D gene is possibly TRBD2 (5 bases). V shed 4 bases and J shed 0 bases, with 17 bases lying between them. The CDR3 is 17 residues long. Germline V gene data show CDR1 as SEHNR and CDR2 as FQNEAQ (reference sequence). The full variable domain, in which reference TRBV7-9 and TRBJ2-3 provide the parts outside the CDR3, is DTGVSQNPRHKITKRGQNVTFRCDPISEHNRLYWYRQTLGQGPEFLTYFQNEAQLEKSRLLSDRFSAERPKGSFSTLEIQRTEQGDSAMYLCASSSFRTSPSTDTQYFGPGTRLTVL.

The chain combines TRBV28 with TRBJ1-1; D not resolved. In germline, CDR1 is MDHEN, CDR2 SYDVKM. With 4 bases removed from V and 0 bases from J, the gap between germline ends came to 12 bases. This CDR3 has 15 residues. CDR3 protein: CASSWEGIMNTEAFF. Written as DNA, the CDR3 is TGTGCCAGCAGTTGGGAGGGCATCATGAACACTGAAGCTTTCTTT.

This clone was observed a handful of times. The chain carries TRBV28 and TRBJ1-2; weak D call: TRBD1 (6 bases). The ends were cut back, 7 bases at V and 7 bases at J, with 16 bases in the middle. The length of the CDR3 is 13 residues. Germline V gene lookup returns CDR1 MDHEN and CDR2 SYDVKM. CDR3 coding DNA: TGTGCCAGCAAAGGACAGCTAGGGGGTGGCTACACCTTC. Protein: CASKGQLGGGYTF.

The rearrangement joins TRBV30 to TRBJ1-5, with D tentatively TRBD1 (6 bases). V was shortened by 2 bases and J by 0 bases, with 11 bases between the two germline ends. CDR3 length equals 15 residues. Germline CDR1 is GTSNPN and CDR2 is SVGIG (reference sequence). CDR3 region: CAWSYRDISNQPQHF. The CDR3 DNA is TGTGCCTGGAGTTACAGGGATATTAGCAATCAGCCCCAGCATTTT.

V gene TRBV14 combines with J gene TRBJ2-1, with 10 bases lining up with TRBD2. Germline lookup yields CDR1 SGHDN and CDR2 FVKESK. J was trimmed by 0 bases and V by 4 bases; bases with no gene match: 12. This CDR3 is built from 19 residues. This CDR3 is CASSRSSGRVCCSYNEQFF. The CDR3 DNA sequence: TGTGCCAGCAGCCGCTCCAGCGGGAGGGTTTGCTGCTCCTACAATGAGCAGTTCTTC.

The chain uses TRBV28 and TRBJ1-5; 7 bases map to TRBD1. CDR1 is MDHEN and CDR2 is SYDVKM in the germline V gene. The V gene end was trimmed by 4 bases and the J gene end by 6 bases; junction bases not matched to a gene: 6. The CDR3 is made up of 14 amino acids. The CDR3 coding sequence is TGTGCCAGCAGTTCAAACAGGGGCGCTCAGCCCCAGCATTTT. Its protein is CASSSNRGAQPQHF.

As to this clone: At one end the junction does not follow the germline gene, possibly because of a read error. The rearrangement links TRBV18 to TRBJ1-4; 11 nucleotides align to TRBD1. The CDR3 loop spans 13 amino acids. CDR1 and CDR2 from the germline V gene are KGHSH and LQKENI. CDR3 bases: TGTGCCAGCTCACCCACCGGACAGGGGGCGATGTGCTTT. Its translation: CASSPTGQGAMCF.

The gene calls are TRBV5-6 and TRBJ2-5; 11 bases map to TRBD2. The germline CDR1 and CDR2 sequences are SGHDT and YYEEEE. J gave up 5 bases and V 7 bases, and 7 bases lay outside the gene matches. This CDR3 contains 14 residues. Here the CDR3 DNA reads TGTGCCAGCTCCTTAGCGGGAGGGGTGGAGACCCAGTACTTC. Its translation: CASSLAGGVETQYF.

V is TRBV5-1 and J is TRBJ2-1; perhaps TRBD2 as D (5 bases). The ends were cut back, 4 bases at V and 0 bases at J, with 20 bases in the middle. The CDR3 loop spans 18 amino acids. Germline V gene lookup returns CDR1 SGHRS and CDR2 YFSETQ. CDR3 protein: CASSLVLVLGSSYNEQFF. CDR3 sequence (DNA): TGCGCCAGCAGCCTGGTGCTAGTATTAGGGAGCTCCTACAATGAGCAGTTCTTC.

V usage is TRBV7-6 and J usage is TRBJ1-3; TRBD1 might be the D (6 bases). Per germline, CDR1 SGHVS and CDR2 FNYEAQ. V dropped 5 bases and J dropped 1 base, with 12 bases sitting between them. The CDR3 runs to 15 residues. Written as DNA, the CDR3 is TGTGCCAGCAGCGACGCAACAGGGTCTGGAAACACCATATATTTT. Encoded protein: CASSDATGSGNTIYF. Combining the CDR3 with reference TRBV7-6 and TRBJ1-3 gives the whole variable domain GAGVSQSPRYKVTKRGQDVALRCDPISGHVSLYWYRQALGQGPEFLTYFNYEAQQDKSGLPNDRFSAERPEGSISTLTIQRTEQRDSAMYRCASSDATGSGNTIYFGEGSWLTVV.

This sequence joins TRBV6-5 and TRBJ1-6, with TRBD1 matching over 7 bases. The CDR3 length is 14 residues. The germline gives CDR1 MNHEY, CDR2 SVGAGI. The trim removed 5 bases at V and 7 bases at J, leaving 5 bases unmatched. The CDR3 region has the DNA TGTGCCAGCAGTACCGGGACAGAGAATTCACCCCTCCACTTT. Its translation: CASSTGTENSPLHF.

The chain is built from TRBV6-5 and TRBJ2-7, with D hard to call. CDR1 is MNHEY, CDR2 SVGAGI, per germline. CDR3 size: 13 residues. Trimming pared 6 bases from V and 2 bases from J, leaving 11 bases between. CDR3 DNA sequence: TGTGCCAGCAGGAAACAGCTAACCTACGAGCAGTACTTC. Translated: CASRKQLTYEQYF.

The rearrangement links TRBV11-3 to TRBJ1-1, with 7 nucleotides matching TRBD1. The CDR3 has 11 amino acids. V shed 1 base and J 10 bases; nucleotides not matched to a gene: 0. The germline V gene encodes CDR1 SGHNT and CDR2 YENEEA. Here the CDR3 DNA reads TGTGCCAGCAGCTTAGGACAGGGAGCTTTCTTT. Protein product: CASSLGQGAFF.

This clone was counted a single time. The CDR3 loop reads CASHQGQRASGNTIYF. The CDR3 nucleotides read TGTGCCAGTCACCAGGGGCAGAGGGCCTCTGGAAACACCATATATTTT. The gene calls are TRBV19 and TRBJ1-3; a weak D match, TRBD1 (6 bases). Per germline, CDR1 LNHDA and CDR2 SQIVND (reference sequence). There are 16 residues in the CDR3. Trimming removed 8 bases from V and 0 bases from J, with 17 bases in between.

V is TRBV7-6 and J is TRBJ2-7; 7 nucleotides line up with TRBD2. From germline, CDR1 is SGHVS and CDR2 FNYEAQ. This CDR3 region has 15 residues. V lost 5 bases to trimming and J lost 3 bases; unmatched junction nucleotides: 10. CDR3 amino acids: CASSDGASGNYEQYF. CDR3 in DNA: TGTGCCAGCAGCGACGGAGCTAGCGGAAACTACGAGCAGTACTTC.

The chain couples TRBV30 to TRBJ2-7; D perhaps matches TRBD1 (6 bases). The V end lost 6 bases, the J end lost 5 bases, and 11 bases lay between the germline ends. The CDR3 length is 11 residues. Germline lookup yields CDR1 GTSNPN and CDR2 SVGIG (reference sequence). The CDR3 DNA is TGTGCCTGTCACAGGGTCCACGAGCAGTACTTC. Its translation is CACHRVHEQYF.

The chain couples TRBV27 to TRBJ1-2; TRBD1 aligns across 7 bases. CDR3 size: 15 residues. J lost 4 bases, V lost 6 bases, and 11 bases had no gene match. Germline CDR1 MNHEY, CDR2 SMNVEV (reference sequence). The CDR3 sequence is CASSPRQGTLYGYTF. For the CDR3, the DNA is TGTGCCAGCAGCCCGAGACAGGGAACCCTCTATGGCTACACCTTC.

The genes are TRBV20-1 and TRBJ1-2; tentatively, D is TRBD1 (5 bases). Trimming removed 4 bases from V and 6 bases from J, with 9 bases in between. The germline V gene encodes CDR1 DFQATT and CDR2 SNEGSKA (reference sequence). The CDR3 covers 11 residues. CDR3 sequence (DNA): TGCAGTGCTAATCCGGGGGATGGCTACACCTTC. It specifies CSANPGDGYTF.

V and J are TRBV28 and TRBJ2-7, with TRBD1 as a possible D gene (5 bases). The CDR3 contains 13 residues. The germline V gene encodes CDR1 MDHEN and CDR2 SYDVKM. Between the trimmed V and J ends, which lost 6 bases and 6 bases, there was a span of 15 bases. DNA for the CDR3: TGTGCCAGCAGCCTCACCACAGGAATCGAGCAGTACTTC. It is translated as CASSLTTGIEQYF.

The CDR3 region is CASKGETTTDTQYF. CDR3 coding DNA: TGCGCCAGCAAGGGAGAGACTACCACAGATACGCAGTATTTT. The chain recombines TRBV5-1 with TRBJ2-3, with D tentatively TRBD2 (5 bases). This CDR3 is built from 14 residues. Trimming removed 6 bases at V and 2 bases at J, with 13 bases between. CDR1 and CDR2 (germline): SGHRS, YFSETQ.

This clone came up a few times. The chain combines TRBV6-5 with TRBJ1-1; the D is unclear. Germline CDR1 is MNHEY and CDR2 is SVGAGI. The CDR3 runs 14 residues. V was cut by 0 bases and J by 1 base, with 6 bases left in between. CDR3 sequence reads: CASSYSNSNTEAFF. CDR3 DNA: TGTGCCAGCAGTTACTCGAACTCGAACACTGAAGCTTTCTTT.

This chain uses TRBV28 with TRBJ1-1; 10 nucleotides match TRBD1. Trimming cost V 9 bases and J 4 bases; bases outside gene matches: 5. This CDR3 comprises 13 residues. The germline CDR1 and CDR2 sequences are MDHEN and SYDVKM. The CDR3, as DNA: TGTGCCAGTGTCTGGACAGGGGGCACTGAAGCTTTCTTT. It translates to CASVWTGGTEAFF.

The DNA for the CDR3 is TGTGCCAGCAGCCTTGCAGGGACCGGGGAGCTGTTTTTT. Protein sequence: CASSLAGTGELFF. V usage is TRBV28 and J usage is TRBJ2-2; tentative D call: TRBD1 (5 bases). Germline loops: CDR1 MDHEN, CDR2 SYDVKM. The CDR3 length is 13 residues. V was pared by 6 bases and J by 5 bases, with 10 bases between.

The chain carries TRBV13 and TRBJ1-1; no firm D call. Germline assignment: CDR1 PRHDT and CDR2 FYEKMQ (reference sequence). The CDR3 extends over 15 amino acids. Trimming shortened V by 0 bases and J by 0 bases, and 8 bases separated the two germline ends. Here the CDR3 DNA reads TGTGCCAGCAGCTTAGGAGGAGAGCTGAACACTGAAGCTTTCTTT. Translated, it gives CASSLGGELNTEAFF. Full variable domain (remainder filled in from reference TRBV13 and TRBJ1-1): AAGVIQSPRHLIKEKRETATLKCYPIPRHDTVYWYQQGPGQDPQFLISFYEKMQSDKGSIPDRFSAQQFSDYHSELNMSSLELGDSALYFCASSLGGELNTEAFFGQGTRLTVV.

The genes are TRBV13 and TRBJ1-1; the D is unclear. The germline V and J ends were trimmed by 4 bases and 6 bases, with 15 bases remaining between them. CDR3 size: 14 residues. CDR1 is PRHDT and CDR2 is FYEKMQ in the germline V gene (reference sequence). For the CDR3, the DNA is TGTGCCAGCAGCTCGCCCACGGTCGGTCCTGAAGCTTTCTTT. It yields the protein CASSSPTVGPEAFF.

The rearrangement links TRBV19 to TRBJ2-7; a possible D gene is TRBD2 (5 bases). The CDR3 is 14 residues long. Germline loops: CDR1 LNHDA, CDR2 SQIVND (reference sequence). Trimming took off 3 bases at V and 7 bases at J, with 16 bases between the two ends. The CDR3 reads CASSIGGARGEQYF. CDR3 nucleotide sequence: TGTGCCAGTAGTATTGGAGGAGCCCGTGGGGAGCAGTACTTC.

This clone turned up a few times. The J gene is TRBJ1-4, the V gene TRBV30; D gene ambiguous. This CDR3 has 15 residues. Germline V lookup: CDR1 GTSNPN, CDR2 SVGIG (reference sequence). V lost 3 bases, J lost 5 bases, and 16 bases lay in between. CDR3 amino acids: CAWSANAGSNEKLFF. The DNA of the CDR3 is TGTGCCTGGAGCGCCAATGCGGGCTCCAATGAAAAACTGTTTTTT.

This clone was seen a single time. The V and J genes are TRBV28 and TRBJ2-2, with 8 bases that match TRBD2. Per the germline V gene, CDR1 is MDHEN and CDR2 is SYDVKM. This CDR3 has 15 amino acids. Germline trimming cut 3 bases from V and 7 bases from J; bases unmatched to any gene: 7. CDR3 coding DNA: TGTGCCAGCAGTTTGGGGCGGGAGGTAGTCGGGGAGCTGTTTTTT. Translated, it gives CASSLGREVVGELFF.